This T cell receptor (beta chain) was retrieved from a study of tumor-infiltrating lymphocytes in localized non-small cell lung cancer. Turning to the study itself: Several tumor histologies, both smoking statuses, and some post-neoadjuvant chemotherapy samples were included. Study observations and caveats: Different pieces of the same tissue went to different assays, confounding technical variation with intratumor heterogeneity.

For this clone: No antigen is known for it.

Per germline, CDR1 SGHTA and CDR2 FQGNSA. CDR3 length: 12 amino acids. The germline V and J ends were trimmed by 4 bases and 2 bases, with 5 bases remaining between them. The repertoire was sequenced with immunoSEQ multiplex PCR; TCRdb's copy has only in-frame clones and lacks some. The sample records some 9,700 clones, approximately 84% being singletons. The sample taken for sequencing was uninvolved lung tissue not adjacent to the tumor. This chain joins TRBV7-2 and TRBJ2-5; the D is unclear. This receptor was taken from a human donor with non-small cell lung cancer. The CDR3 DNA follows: TGTGCCAGCAGCTCCGGTCAAGAGACCCAGTACTTC. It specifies CASSSGQETQYF.